The 4 T cell receptor beta chains given below trace back to one sample, sequenced in a study of blood T cell repertoires in COVID-19. Assay: immunoSEQ multiplex PCR; the TCRdb copy retains only in-frame clones and omits some. Among 150,000 to 250,000 clones listed, more than 65% were seen once. Sequences were obtained from PBMCs or T cells enriched from blood (not recorded which). Receptors originate from a man aged 40-49 years who had recovered from COVID-19.

About this clone: The same CDR3 can be traced to other DNA sequences in this sample. The chain links TRBV5-1 to TRBJ2-7, with 9 bases lining up with TRBD2. The J segment lost 3 bases and the V segment lost 2 bases, leaving 6 bases of the junction unmatched. CDR1 and CDR2 from the germline V gene are SGHRS and YFSETQ. The CDR3 contains 15 residues. The DNA of the CDR3 is TGCGCCAGCAGCTTAGGTAGCGGGGGTTTCTACGAGCAGTACTTC. It is translated as CASSLGSGGFYEQYF.

V is TRBV19 and J is TRBJ1-4, with TRBD1 matching over 7 bases. V dropped 3 bases and J dropped 0; count of bases not matched to a gene: 10. CDR1 is LNHDA, CDR2 SQIVND, per germline (reference sequence). The CDR3 is 18 residues long. This CDR3 reads CASSIMRDSPPTNEKLFF. In DNA, the CDR3 is TGTGCCAGTAGTATTATGAGGGACAGCCCACCAACTAATGAAAAACTGTTTTTT.

The chain uses TRBV4-2 and TRBJ1-2; 7 positions agree with TRBD1. J was trimmed by 6 bases and V by 0 bases; bases with no gene match: 4. Germline CDR1 LGHNA, CDR2 YNFKEQ. The CDR3 runs to 14 residues. The CDR3 region has the DNA TGTGCCAGCAGCCAAGAGACTCAGGGGGATGGCTACACCTTC. It encodes CASSQETQGDGYTF.

The CDR3 coding sequence is TGTGCCAGCAGCTTGACAGGGGGGAATGAAAAACTGTTTTTT. Translating gives CASSLTGGNEKLFF. The chain carries TRBV5-8 and TRBJ1-4; 8 bases are shared with TRBD1. Germline assignment: CDR1 SGHTS and CDR2 YDEGEE. V shed 1 base, J shed 5 bases, and the junction held 1 base outside the gene matches. The CDR3 runs to 14 residues.